This T cell receptor (beta chain) was documented in a study of T cell responses to AZD1222 COVID-19 vaccine. Study summary: Second-dose groups at about 4 or about 12 weeks were pooled. Whole-study findings and limits: None of the repertoires were sampled until the peak T cell response had passed. Researchers report vaccine-associated CD4 TCRs spanning spike, with dominance at 160-218 and 743-854.

In regard to this clone: No antigen is known for it.

Generated by immunoSEQ multiplex PCR, the TCRdb table keeps only in-frame clones and is missing some. The sample has 110,000 to 150,000 clones, about nine tenths seen once. CDR1 and CDR2 (germline): SGHRS, YFSETQ. V was clipped by 4 bases and J by 0 bases; unmatched bases: 9. CDR3 length equals 16 residues. Sample: peripheral blood, taken on day 0 of AZD1222 vaccination. This TCR was sampled from an adult in good health. The J gene is TRBJ1-1, the V gene TRBV5-1, with 7 nucleotides matching TRBD1. The CDR3 DNA sequence: TGCGCCAGCAGCAACCAACCCGGGACAGTGAACACTGAAGCTTTCTTT. Translation gives CASSNQPGTVNTEAFF.